This is a list of T cell receptor beta chains from one sample in a study of cytomegalovirus exposure and HLA in healthy donors. Clones were sequenced by immunoSEQ multiplex PCR, and TCRdb holds only the in-frame ones, with some missing. This table lists fewer than 200,000 clones. Sequencing was performed on PBMCs. The receptors were sampled from a man younger than 45 in good health and CMV-seronegative. Both conserved end residues are part of each CDR3. Fields, in order: D gene, V gene, J gene, CDR3 protein, CDR3 DNA. The D gene is left open where the match is weak.

>TRBD1|TRBV6-5|TRBJ2-7
CASTKGQGAYEQYF
TGTGCCAGCACGAAAGGACAGGGGGCGTACGAGCAGTACTTC
>TRBD2|TRBV7-9|TRBJ2-2
CAGGYQTSGRPNTGELFF
TGTGCCGGGGGATACCAGACTAGCGGGAGGCCGAACACCGGGGAGCTGTTTTTT
>TRBD2|TRBV7-8|TRBJ2-2
CASSWGRLAGNKNTGELFF
TGTGCCAGCAGCTGGGGGCGGCTAGCGGGCAACAAGAACACCGGGGAGCTGTTTTTT
>TRBD1|TRBV6-6|TRBJ1-5
CASSYLDRGSNQPQHF
TGTGCCAGCAGTTACCTTGACAGGGGCAGCAATCAGCCCCAGCATTTT
>NA|TRBV23-1|TRBJ2-7
CASSQSEAGYTEWLLHEQYF
TGCGCCAGCAGTCAATCCGAGGCAGGGTATACGGAGTGGCTTCTCCACGAGCAGTACTTC
>TRBD2|TRBV11-2|TRBJ2-1
CASSFRREGRNEQFF
TGTGCCAGCAGCTTCCGTCGGGAGGGCCGGAATGAGCAGTTCTTC
>NA|TRBV6-1|TRBJ1-1
CASSWGLLNTEAFF
TGTGCCAGCAGTTGGGGACTATTGAACACTGAAGCTTTCTTT
>NA|TRBV7-9|TRBJ1-3
CASSLQGTSGNTIYF
TGTGCCAGCAGCTTACAGGGAACCTCTGGAAACACCATATATTTT
>NA|TRBV9|TRBJ2-3
CASSGSITDTQYF
TGTGCCAGCAGCGGGAGTATAACAGATACGCAGTATTTT
>NA|TRBV11-2|TRBJ1-4
CASSLDRATNEKLFF
TGTGCCAGCAGCTTAGACAGGGCAACTAATGAAAAACTGTTTTTT
>NA|TRBV27|TRBJ2-3
CASKSGDTDTQYF
TGTGCCAGCAAATCGGGGGACACAGATACGCAGTATTTT
>NA|TRBV10-1|TRBJ2-7
CASSSRGLTYEQYF
TGCGCCAGCTCTTCCCGCGGATTAACCTACGAGCAGTACTTC
>NA|TRBV19|TRBJ1-5
CASIETAFSNQPQHF
TGTGCCAGTATCGAGACAGCGTTTAGCAATCAGCCCCAGCATTTT
>NA|TRBV9|TRBJ1-6
CASSVGVTDSPLHF
TGTGCCAGCAGCGTCGGGGTAACGGATTCACCCCTCCACTTT
>TRBD1|TRBV11-2|TRBJ1-1
CASSPGQGFGF
TGTGCCAGCAGCCCCGGACAGGGGTTCGGCTTT
>NA|TRBV19|TRBJ1-2
CASSILSEGPYYGYTF
TGTGCCAGTAGTATTCTGTCGGAGGGGCCCTACTATGGCTACACCTTC
>NA|TRBV27|TRBJ1-5
CASSFSGSNQPQHF
TGTGCCAGCAGTTTTTCGGGGAGCAATCAGCCCCAGCATTTT
>TRBD1|TRBV4-3|TRBJ2-5
CASSQEAGTGNRGTQYF
TGCGCCAGCAGCCAAGAGGCCGGGACAGGGAATAGGGGGACCCAGTACTTC
>TRBD1|TRBV7-9|TRBJ2-7
CASSAETGAVVNEQYF
TGTGCCAGCAGCGCCGAGACAGGGGCGGTGGTAAACGAGCAGTACTTC
>TRBD2|TRBV10-3|TRBJ2-5
CAISESTSGGQETQYF
TGTGCCATCAGTGAGTCGACTAGCGGGGGCCAAGAGACCCAGTACTTC
>NA|TRBV5-1|TRBJ2-3
CASSFLRERSTDTQYF
TGCGCCAGCAGCTTCCTCAGGGAACGGAGCACAGATACGCAGTATTTT
>NA|TRBV7-9|TRBJ2-7
CASSSPEGRQYF
TGTGCCAGCAGCTCCCCCGAGGGAAGGCAGTACTTC
>NA|TRBV18|TRBJ2-1
CASSPPGLKPYNEQFF
TGTGCCAGCTCACCACCAGGACTCAAACCTTACAATGAGCAGTTCTTC
>NA|TRBV7-9|TRBJ1-5
CASSSGYNQPQHF
TGTGCCAGCAGCTCAGGGTACAATCAGCCCCAGCATTTT
>NA|TRBV7-2|TRBJ1-3
CASSLVEAPSNF
TGTGCCAGCAGCTTAGTCGAAGCTCCGTCGAATTTT
>NA|TRBV19|TRBJ1-1
CASRISGGTEAFF
TGTGCCAGTAGAATTTCGGGGGGCACTGAAGCTTTCTTT